What follows are 7 T cell receptor beta chains derived from one specimen sequenced in a study of Graves' ophthalmopathy and Graves' hyperthyroidism. RNA served as the template for amplifying TCR beta CDR3 regions. In the first round, RT-PCR was carried out with HTBI primers, and a multiplex PCR formed the second round. Each CDR3 protein gets one entry after TCRdb re-called the multiplex PCR reads with MiXCR. The repertoire has 200,000 to 250,000 distinct CDR3 sequences, roughly 21% of them found once; the top ten carry around two fifths. Sequencing was performed on peripheral blood. All receptors come from a woman aged 50 to 60 with Graves' ophthalmopathy.

The rearrangement links TRBV6-5 to TRBJ2-4; D is ambiguous. Trimming took 8 bases from V and 6 from J, leaving 14 bases between them. The CDR3 is 13 amino acids. CDR1 MNHEY and CDR2 SVGAGI come from the germline V gene. In nucleotides, the CDR3 is TGTGCCAGCTCTGCGTCCCTGGGAAACATTCAGTACTTC. It specifies CASSASLGNIQYF.

J is TRBJ2-2 and V is TRBV19; D may be TRBD2 (5 bases). The germline V gene encodes CDR1 LNHDA and CDR2 SQIVND (reference sequence). The CDR3 contains 14 residues. Trimming stripped 5 bases from V and 4 bases from J, with 11 bases between. CDR3 nucleotides: TGTGCCAGTAGTGCCCGCCGGGGCACCGGGGAGCTGTTTTTT. Translating it yields CASSARRGTGELFF.

This clonotype has ten or more counts. The chain has TRBV15 and TRBJ1-2; D remains unclear. This CDR3 is 15 amino acids long. V lost 0 bases to trimming and J lost 2 bases, with 10 bases between them. Looked up from germline, CDR1 is LNHNV and CDR2 is YYDKDF (reference sequence). The CDR3 loop reads CATSRDRRENYGYTF. The CDR3 DNA reads as TGTGCCACCAGCAGAGATCGACGGGAGAACTATGGCTACACCTTC.

The CDR3 sequence: CASRDRRLAGTGELFF. The CDR3 bases are TGTGCCAGCAGGGACCGACGACTAGCGGGCACCGGGGAGCTGTTTTTT. This chain connects TRBV2 to TRBJ2-2; TRBD2 matches 10 bases. V lost 6 bases to trimming and J lost 4 bases; unmatched junction nucleotides: 8. Germline CDR1 is SNHLY and CDR2 is FYNNEI. This CDR3 is 16 amino acids long.

This clonotype has at least ten counts. V usage is TRBV7-2 and J usage is TRBJ2-5; no definite D call. This CDR3 is 14 amino acids long. Between the trimmed V and J ends, which lost 1 base and 5 bases, there was a span of 11 bases. CDR1 and CDR2 (germline): SGHTA, FQGNSA. The CDR3 region has the DNA TGTGCCAGCAGCTTAGACCAAGCGACTGAGACCCAGTACTTC. It translates to CASSLDQATETQYF. The variable domain in full, with the rest retrieved from reference TRBV7-2 and TRBJ2-5, is GAGVSQSPSNKVTEKGKDVELRCDPISGHTALYWYRQSLGQGLEFLIYFQGNSAPDKSGLPSDRFSAERTGGSVSTLTIQRTQQEDSAVYLCASSLDQATETQYFGPGTRLLVL.

This clonotype showed up just a few times. CDR3 bases: TGTGCCAGCAGTTTCCCAGGGGCCGAACAGCCCCAGCATTTT. As protein: CASSFPGAEQPQHF. This chain connects TRBV28 to TRBJ1-5; a weak D match, TRBD1 (6 bases). The CDR3 runs to 14 residues. The germline V gene encodes CDR1 MDHEN and CDR2 SYDVKM. Trimming stripped 3 bases from V and 7 bases from J, with 13 bases between.

This chain uses TRBV6-1 with TRBJ2-7; D is ambiguous. The germline V gene encodes CDR1 MNHNS and CDR2 SASEGT. CDR3 length equals 14 residues. Trimming removed 0 bases at V and 2 bases at J, with 8 bases between. The CDR3 coding sequence is TGTGCCAGCAGTGAAGCGGGGTGGGCCTACGAGCAGTACTTC. Protein: CASSEAGWAYEQYF.